This TCR beta chain was retrieved from a study of technical replicates of blood from a few donors. Sequencing was performed with immunoSEQ multiplex PCR; in TCRdb, only in-frame clones are kept and a portion is missing. The sample has under 95,000 clones; 94% are singletons. The specimen sequenced was T cells isolated from PBMCs. The receptor comes from a human donor in good health.

The chain's CDR3 is CASSPNTDTQYF. In nucleotides, the CDR3 is TGTGCCAGCTCACCTAACACAGATACGCAGTATTTT. V gene TRBV18 combines with J gene TRBJ2-3; D remains ambiguous. V was trimmed by 3 bases and J by 2 bases, leaving 3 bases between them. Germline CDR1 reads KGHSH; CDR2 reads LQKENI. The CDR3 sequence is 12 residues long.